The 25 T cell receptor beta chains presented below share a single source sample, sequenced in a study of T cell changes during pregnancy in multiple sclerosis. Libraries were prepared by immunoSEQ multiplex PCR; TCRdb keeps only in-frame clonotypes and omits some of them. Seen here are roughly 58,000 clones, roughly 92% observed once, and the top ten hold 3.5%. This specimen consisted of CD8+ T cells from peripheral blood mononuclear cells, obtained in the third trimester of pregnancy. These receptors were taken from a female donor with multiple sclerosis, enrolled in a pregnancy study.

The chain carries TRBV6-5 and TRBJ1-1; perhaps TRBD1 as D (6 bases). The CDR3 is made up of 14 amino acids. Looked up from germline, CDR1 is MNHEY and CDR2 is SVGAGI. Trimming cost V 6 bases and J 2 bases, with 13 bases left between them. CDR3 amino acids: CASSPGGKNTEAFF. The CDR3 DNA is TGTGCCAGCAGCCCGGGGGGCAAAAACACTGAAGCTTTCTTT.

This clone was counted a single time. J is TRBJ1-1 and V is TRBV27, with a weak D call TRBD1 (6 bases). CDR1 MNHEY and CDR2 SMNVEV come from the germline V gene (reference sequence). CDR3 length equals 13 residues. With 3 bases removed from V and 6 bases from J, the gap between germline ends came to 11 bases. This CDR3 reads CASSLLQGSEAFF. The DNA of the CDR3 is TGTGCCAGCAGTTTGCTACAGGGTTCTGAAGCTTTCTTT.

This chain connects TRBV27 to TRBJ2-2, with 10 bases fitting TRBD2. The CDR3 runs to 18 residues. V dropped 3 bases and J dropped 2; count of bases not matched to a gene: 9. Germline lookup yields CDR1 MNHEY and CDR2 SMNVEV (reference sequence). This CDR3 reads CASSLLGAGGINTGELFF. The CDR3, as DNA: TGTGCCAGCAGTTTGTTGGGAGCGGGAGGGATAAACACCGGGGAGCTGTTTTTT.

This chain uses TRBV9 with TRBJ1-2; no clear D. Germline lookup yields CDR1 SGDLS and CDR2 YYNGEE. Deletions cut 0 bases from V and 5 bases from J, with 20 bases between. This CDR3 has 17 amino acids. The CDR3 coding sequence is TGTGCCAGCAGCGTAGAGAGCACCGCCCCTCCTCATTATGGCTACACCTTC. Residues: CASSVESTAPPHYGYTF.

The J gene is TRBJ1-3, the V gene TRBV27, with D perhaps matching TRBD1 (5 bases). The germline CDR1 and CDR2 sequences are MNHEY and SMNVEV (reference sequence). This CDR3 has 13 amino acids. Trimming removed 6 bases at V and 3 bases at J, with 9 bases between. The CDR3 loop reads CASRGLSGNTIYF. The DNA for the CDR3 is TGTGCCAGCAGGGGGCTGAGTGGAAACACCATATATTTT.

V and J are TRBV5-1 and TRBJ1-1; 12 positions match TRBD1. Unmatched junction bases numbered 5, after V lost 4 bases and J lost 1 base. The CDR3 totals 16 residues. Germline V CDR1 and CDR2: SGHRS, YFSETQ. The CDR3 here is CASSPGTGGSNTEAFF. CDR3 in DNA: TGCGCCAGCAGCCCCGGGACAGGGGGCTCGAACACTGAAGCTTTCTTT.

The genes are TRBV19 and TRBJ2-1; 13 bases map to TRBD2. Unmatched junction bases numbered 4, after V lost 1 base and J lost 1 base. The CDR3 runs 18 residues. Per germline, CDR1 LNHDA and CDR2 SQIVND (reference sequence). In nucleotides, the CDR3 is TGTGCCAGTAGTATAGGGACTAGCGGGGGCAATTCCTACAATGAGCAGTTCTTC. This gives the protein CASSIGTSGGNSYNEQFF.

This clone was seen a handful of times. This chain joins TRBV19 and TRBJ1-2; D is uncertain. Trimming shortened V by 5 bases and J by 4 bases, and 20 bases separated the two germline ends. The CDR3 runs to 16 residues. CDR1 is LNHDA, CDR2 SQIVND, per germline (reference sequence). The CDR3 reads CASSPQELSAGYGYTF. CDR3 bases: TGTGCCAGTAGTCCCCAGGAGCTTAGTGCGGGCTATGGCTACACCTTC.

The rearrangement joins TRBV13 to TRBJ2-7, with D uncertain. Germline CDR1 is PRHDT and CDR2 is FYEKMQ (reference sequence). This CDR3 region has 15 residues. V gave up 2 bases and J gave up 4 bases, with 15 bases separating them. Written as DNA, the CDR3 is TGTGCCAGCAGCTTAACCAACCACATGAAATACGAGCAGTACTTC. Translating gives CASSLTNHMKYEQYF.

The V gene is TRBV11-3, the J gene TRBJ2-7, with D possibly TRBD1 on 6 matching bases. Germline assignment: CDR1 SGHNT and CDR2 YENEEA. V was cut by 4 bases and J by 6 bases, with 10 bases left in between. CDR3 length: 12 amino acids. CDR3 DNA sequence: TGTGCCAGCAGCTACCAGGGGACCGAGCAGTACTTC. It is translated as CASSYQGTEQYF.

Written as DNA, the CDR3 is TGTGCCAGCAGCTTGGGGACAGGGTCCTACAATGAGCAGTTCTTC. This translates into CASSLGTGSYNEQFF. V usage is TRBV5-5 and J usage is TRBJ2-1; 8 bases map to TRBD1. Looked up from germline, CDR1 is SGHKS and CDR2 is YYEKEE (reference sequence). V gave up 0 bases and J gave up 1 base; unmatched junction bases: 0. The CDR3 spans 15 residues. Based on the CDR3 plus reference TRBV5-5 and TRBJ2-1, the full variable domain is DAGVTQSPTHLIKTRGQQVTLRCSPISGHKSVSWYQQVLGQGPQFIFQYYEKEERGRGNFPDRFSARQFPNYSSELNVNALLLGDSALYLCASSLGTGSYNEQFFGPGTRLTVL.

This clone was recorded only once. V usage is TRBV6-1 and J usage is TRBJ2-1; tentatively, D is TRBD2 (5 bases). V shed 2 bases and J shed 8 bases, with 22 bases lying between them. This CDR3 contains 17 residues. Germline V gene sequence: CDR1 MNHNS, CDR2 SASEGT. The CDR3 protein is CASSEWLAVSKFDEQFF. In DNA form, the CDR3 reads TGTGCCAGCAGTGAATGGCTAGCAGTTTCGAAGTTCGATGAGCAGTTCTTC.

The chain links TRBV28 to TRBJ2-5; TRBD2 matches 12 bases. Looked up from germline, CDR1 is MDHEN and CDR2 is SYDVKM. The CDR3 is made up of 18 amino acids. Trimming cost V 5 bases and J 5 bases; bases outside gene matches: 15. The CDR3 coding sequence is TGTGCCAGCAGTGCGGGACTAGCGGGTGATTCATCCTGGGAGACCCAGTACTTC. It specifies CASSAGLAGDSSWETQYF.

The chain combines TRBV5-1 with TRBJ2-2; 9 positions match TRBD1. V trimming: 0 bases; J trimming: 5 bases; junction bases outside the gene matches: 2. The CDR3 runs 15 residues. Germline V gene sequence: CDR1 SGHRS, CDR2 YFSETQ. The CDR3 here is CASSLATGGTGELFF. In DNA, the CDR3 is TGCGCCAGCAGCTTGGCGACAGGGGGTACCGGGGAGCTGTTTTTT.

The CDR3 DNA follows: TGTGCCAGCATCCCGGGGGGCTCTGGGGCCAACGTCCTGACTTTC. This sequence encodes CASIPGGSGANVLTF. This chain connects TRBV11-2 to TRBJ2-6; 7 bases agree with TRBD2. The germline V gene encodes CDR1 SGHAT and CDR2 FQNNGV. CDR3 length equals 15 residues. Trimming cost V 7 bases and J 0 bases; bases outside gene matches: 3.

The chain is built from TRBV28 and TRBJ2-7; 12 positions agree with TRBD2. The CDR3 is 16 amino acids. Germline CDR1 reads MDHEN; CDR2 reads SYDVKM. The V and J ends lost 3 bases and 6 bases, in that order; junction bases with no gene match: 9. The chain's CDR3 is CASSLGLAGGGGEQYF. As DNA, the CDR3 is TGTGCCAGCAGTTTGGGGCTAGCGGGAGGGGGAGGCGAGCAGTACTTC.

This chain connects TRBV7-9 to TRBJ2-7; 8 bases are shared with TRBD1. J gave up 5 bases and V 5 bases, and 17 bases lay outside the gene matches. This CDR3 spans 17 amino acids. Germline CDR1 SEHNR, CDR2 FQNEAQ (reference sequence). The CDR3, as DNA: TGTGCCAGCAGCAACACAGGGGGTGAGAGGGCTAGGCACGAGCAGTACTTC. Residues: CASSNTGGERARHEQYF. The full variable domain, its missing parts supplied by reference TRBV7-9 and TRBJ2-7, is DTGVSQNPRHKITKRGQNVTFRCDPISEHNRLYWYRQTLGQGPEFLTYFQNEAQLEKSRLLSDRFSAERPKGSFSTLEIQRTEQGDSAMYLCASSNTGGERARHEQYFGPGTRLTVT.

The rearrangement joins TRBV27 to TRBJ2-7, with 8 bases lining up with TRBD2. Per germline, CDR1 MNHEY and CDR2 SMNVEV (reference sequence). The J segment lost 3 bases and the V segment lost 8 bases, leaving 9 bases of the junction unmatched. The CDR3 runs to 14 residues. The CDR3 DNA sequence: TGTGCCAGCGCCCCCAGGGCGGGGGGCTACGAGCAGTACTTC. This gives the protein CASAPRAGGYEQYF.

The chain couples TRBV7-9 to TRBJ2-7; D is perhaps TRBD2 (6 bases). CDR1 and CDR2 (germline): SEHNR, FQNEAQ (reference sequence). Deletions cut 6 bases from V and 2 bases from J, with 11 bases between. There are 13 residues in the CDR3. CDR3 in DNA: TGTGCCAGCAGAACTACGGGGGCCTACGAGCAGTACTTC. It encodes CASRTTGAYEQYF.

This rearrangement joins TRBV27 to TRBJ2-7, with a tentative D call TRBD1 (6 bases). Germline loops: CDR1 MNHEY, CDR2 SMNVEV (reference sequence). V lost 2 bases to trimming and J lost 7 bases, with 15 bases between them. The CDR3 is made up of 14 amino acids. The CDR3 loop is CASSLNRAVGEQYF. CDR3 coding DNA: TGTGCCAGCAGTTTAAACAGGGCTGTGGGGGAGCAGTACTTC.

V gene TRBV7-9 combines with J gene TRBJ2-1, with a tentative D call TRBD1 (6 bases). The germline V and J ends were trimmed by 4 bases and 2 bases, with 12 bases remaining between them. This CDR3 has 15 residues. Germline CDR1 SEHNR, CDR2 FQNEAQ (reference sequence). CDR3 coding DNA: TGTGCCAGCAGCTCTTGGACAGACCCCTACAATGAGCAGTTCTTC. Translation gives CASSSWTDPYNEQFF. The full variable domain, rest sourced from reference TRBV7-9 and TRBJ2-1, is DTGVSQNPRHKITKRGQNVTFRCDPISEHNRLYWYRQTLGQGPEFLTYFQNEAQLEKSRLLSDRFSAERPKGSFSTLEIQRTEQGDSAMYLCASSSWTDPYNEQFFGPGTRLTVL.

CDR3 in amino acids: CSAVGTSGSIAGELFF. The CDR3 DNA is TGCAGCGCCGTAGGGACTAGCGGGAGTATCGCCGGGGAGCTGTTTTTT. The chain is built from TRBV29-1 and TRBJ2-2, with 14 bases fitting TRBD2. Trimming cost V 7 bases and J 6 bases; bases outside gene matches: 10. The length of the CDR3 is 16 residues. The germline V gene encodes CDR1 SQVTM and CDR2 ANQGSEA.

The chain uses TRBV27 and TRBJ2-7, with 11 bases fitting TRBD2. Germline V lookup: CDR1 MNHEY, CDR2 SMNVEV (reference sequence). The CDR3 has 15 amino acids. After removal of 5 bases from V and 7 bases from J, the junction contained 10 bases not matched to a gene. The DNA for the CDR3 is TGTGCCAGCAGTCTATTAGCGGGAGGGCCGGCGGAGCAGTACTTC. This gives the protein CASSLLAGGPAEQYF.

The V call is TRBV27, the J call TRBJ2-7; 10 bases align to TRBD1. The CDR3 consists of 18 residues. Losses at the gene ends were 2 bases for V and 5 bases for J; bases not matched to a gene: 15. CDR1 is MNHEY, CDR2 SMNVEV, per germline (reference sequence). CDR3: CASSLIRRGTGALNEQYF. The CDR3 DNA reads as TGTGCCAGCAGTTTAATAAGGAGGGGGACAGGGGCTTTGAACGAGCAGTACTTC.

This clone was picked up one time. V and J are TRBV5-5 and TRBJ1-5, with D possibly being TRBD1 (5 bases). Germline values: CDR1 SGHKS, CDR2 YYEKEE (reference sequence). V was cut by 1 base and J by 6 bases, with 11 bases left in between. The CDR3 runs 14 residues. In nucleotides, the CDR3 is TGTGCCAGCAGCTTGCCGATGGGGGGTCAGCCCCAGCATTTT. Translated, it gives CASSLPMGGQPQHF.